These 17 T cell receptor beta chains share one sample of origin, sequenced in a study of blood T cell repertoires in COVID-19 (dated by TCRdb to about 2020). Libraries were made using the immunoSEQ multiplex PCR assay. Not all clones reach the TCRdb copy of this immuneACCESS table, which keeps in-frame sequences only. Checked studies attribute under half of the gap to unresolved V genes and leave the rest unexplained. This sample gives 200,000 to 250,000 clones in total; 90% to 95% of them show up just once. In total, the top ten clones hold about 0.8% of the sample. Sequenced input: peripheral blood. These receptors originate from a man in his sixties with COVID-19, enrolled during active disease.

The gene calls are TRBV5-5 and TRBJ2-3; 8 positions agree with TRBD2. Germline CDR1 is SGHKS and CDR2 is YYEKEE (reference sequence). This CDR3 comprises 15 residues. V was clipped by 2 bases and J by 6 bases; unmatched bases: 8. The CDR3 sequence is CASSFPRGGRDTQYF. DNA of the CDR3: TGTGCCAGCAGCTTCCCACGGGGGGGCCGGGATACGCAGTATTTT. The variable domain in full, completed from reference TRBV5-5 and TRBJ2-3, reads DAGVTQSPTHLIKTRGQQVTLRCSPISGHKSVSWYQQVLGQGPQFIFQYYEKEERGRGNFPDRFSARQFPNYSSELNVNALLLGDSALYLCASSFPRGGRDTQYFGPGTRLTVL.

The genes are TRBV5-1 and TRBJ2-3; 9 bases map to TRBD2. V trimming: 0 bases; J trimming: 11 bases; junction bases outside the gene matches: 10. Per germline, CDR1 SGHRS and CDR2 YFSETQ. The CDR3 sequence is 15 residues long. CDR3 region: CASSLARGGPKKQYF. CDR3 bases: TGCGCCAGCAGCTTGGCGCGGGGGGGGCCGAAAAAGCAGTATTTT.

The V and J genes are TRBV27 and TRBJ2-2; a possible D gene is TRBD1 (6 bases). This CDR3 has 14 residues. The ends were cut back, 3 bases at V and 5 bases at J, with 10 bases in the middle. Germline V lookup: CDR1 MNHEY, CDR2 SMNVEV (reference sequence). The CDR3 DNA follows: TGTGCCAGCAGTTTGGACAGCCCTACCGGGGAGCTGTTTTTT. This sequence encodes CASSLDSPTGELFF.

This clone was found once. The V gene is TRBV20-1, the J gene TRBJ2-2, with a tentative D call TRBD2 (5 bases). This CDR3 has 14 amino acids. V was clipped by 3 bases and J by 4 bases, with 12 bases between them. Germline V gene lookup returns CDR1 DFQATT and CDR2 SNEGSKA (reference sequence). CDR3 protein: CSASAVAGTGELFF. Here the CDR3 DNA reads TGCAGTGCTAGTGCCGTGGCGGGCACCGGGGAGCTGTTTTTT.

This clone was recorded once. This chain links TRBV24-1 with TRBJ2-2, with TRBD1 identical over 7 bases. In germline, CDR1 is KGHDR, CDR2 SFDVKD. The CDR3 consists of 17 residues. After removal of 0 bases from V and 3 bases from J, the junction contained 6 bases not matched to a gene. CDR3 coding DNA: TGTGCCACCAGTGATTTGTCCGACAGGGCCGACACCGGGGAGCTGTTTTTT. Protein sequence: CATSDLSDRADTGELFF.

The chain combines TRBV3-1 (or the pseudogene TRBV3-2) with TRBJ1-1; 7 nucleotides line up with TRBD1. CDR1 and CDR2 from the germline V gene are LGHDT and YNNKEL (reference sequence). The V gene end was trimmed by 4 bases and the J gene end by 1 base; junction bases not matched to a gene: 3. The CDR3 totals 14 residues. CDR3 bases: TGTGCCAGCAGCCCGGGACAGCCGAACACTGAAGCTTTCTTT. Translated: CASSPGQPNTEAFF.

V usage is TRBV6-5 and J usage is TRBJ2-7; D call uncertain. CDR1 MNHEY and CDR2 SVGAGI come from the germline V gene. The ends were cut back, 7 bases at V and 0 bases at J, with 13 bases in the middle. The CDR3 runs 14 residues. CDR3 loop: CASIGGSRSYEQYF. CDR3 in DNA: TGTGCCAGCATAGGCGGAAGCCGCTCCTACGAGCAGTACTTC.

The chain combines TRBV19 with TRBJ1-2; D is unclear. The CDR3 is 21 amino acids. The germline V gene has CDR1 LNHDA and CDR2 SQIVND (reference sequence). V lost 5 bases to trimming and J lost 5 bases, with 36 bases between them. CDR3 bases: TGTGCCAGTAGTCCAGGAAAACCCACGCCGTACCAATCGGGGAGTGGATATGGCTACACCTTC. Translation: CASSPGKPTPYQSGSGYGYTF.

This sequence joins TRBV2 and TRBJ1-2, with TRBD1 as a possible D gene (6 bases). The CDR3 runs to 13 residues. CDR1 is SNHLY and CDR2 is FYNNEI in the germline V gene. V gave up 6 bases and J gave up 3 bases, with 11 bases separating them. The CDR3 coding sequence is TGTGCCAGCAGAGGCAGGGGAGACTATGGCTACACCTTC. Protein: CASRGRGDYGYTF.

The genes are TRBV4-1 and TRBJ2-2, with D possibly matching TRBD2 (5 bases). Germline assignment: CDR1 MGHRA and CDR2 YSYEKL. The CDR3 consists of 18 residues. V dropped 0 bases and J dropped 4 bases, with 18 bases sitting between them. CDR3 sequence (DNA): TGCGCCAGCAGCCAAGATGGTTGGGAGCTAGACTCCACCGGGGAGCTGTTTTTT. It translates to CASSQDGWELDSTGELFF.

The chain is built from TRBV6-2 or TRBV6-3 and TRBJ2-1, with TRBD1 matching over 8 bases. CDR3 size: 12 residues. The trim removed 0 bases at V and 16 bases at J, leaving 5 bases unmatched. The V gene's germline CDR1 is MNHEY and CDR2 SVGEGT. The CDR3 reads CASSYSRTGFFF. The CDR3 nucleotides read TGTGCCAGCAGTTACTCTAGGACAGGGTTTTTCTTC.

This clone has a single count. The chain employs TRBV9 and TRBJ2-2; D gene ambiguous. V dropped 2 bases and J dropped 5 bases, with 10 bases sitting between them. The germline gives CDR1 SGDLS, CDR2 YYNGEE. The CDR3 runs 14 residues. The CDR3 loop is CASSVSTSTGELFF. The CDR3 nucleotides are TGTGCCAGCAGCGTTTCTACGAGTACCGGGGAGCTGTTTTTT.

This chain links TRBV6-2 or TRBV6-3 with TRBJ2-7, with 7 bases matching TRBD1. The CDR3 sequence is 15 residues long. The germline V gene encodes CDR1 MNHEY and CDR2 SVGEGT. Trimming cost V 2 bases and J 3 bases; bases outside gene matches: 7. The CDR3 region is CASSYRGRGLYEQYF. In DNA form, the CDR3 reads TGTGCCAGCAGTTACAGGGGGCGCGGCCTCTACGAGCAGTACTTC.

This sequence joins TRBV5-5 and TRBJ2-3, with no clear D. The CDR3 length is 12 residues. Trimming shortened V by 2 bases and J by 7 bases, and 8 bases separated the two germline ends. Looked up from germline, CDR1 is SGHKS and CDR2 is YYEKEE (reference sequence). The CDR3, as DNA: TGTGCCAGCAGCTTCCAGAGGAATACGCAGTATTTT. This sequence encodes CASSFQRNTQYF.

The chain combines TRBV6-6 with TRBJ1-6; TRBD1 aligns across 8 bases. V lost 5 bases and J lost 1; bases outside the gene matches: 10. Per germline, CDR1 MNHNY and CDR2 SVGAGI (reference sequence). The CDR3 sequence is 18 residues long. The CDR3: CASSRTGTGRSYNSPLHF. The CDR3 nucleotides read TGTGCCAGCAGTCGAACCGGGACAGGACGATCCTATAATTCACCCCTCCACTTT.

This sequence joins TRBV11-1 and TRBJ1-4; no firm D call. The CDR3 is 14 amino acids. The germline V and J ends were trimmed by 5 bases and 4 bases, with 11 bases remaining between them. Germline V CDR1 and CDR2: SGHAT, FQDESV (reference sequence). The CDR3 DNA sequence: TGTGCCAGCAGCCAACGAAGCCTTAATGAAAAACTGTTTTTT. Amino acid sequence: CASSQRSLNEKLFF.

This sequence joins TRBV6-5 and TRBJ2-7; 8 nucleotides match TRBD2. The CDR3 contains 15 residues. V gave up 6 bases and J gave up 4 bases; unmatched junction bases: 11. Per germline, CDR1 MNHEY and CDR2 SVGAGI. CDR3 DNA sequence: TGTGCCAGCAGCCGAGCGGGAGCCCCTTTATACGAGCAGTACTTC. This translates into CASSRAGAPLYEQYF.